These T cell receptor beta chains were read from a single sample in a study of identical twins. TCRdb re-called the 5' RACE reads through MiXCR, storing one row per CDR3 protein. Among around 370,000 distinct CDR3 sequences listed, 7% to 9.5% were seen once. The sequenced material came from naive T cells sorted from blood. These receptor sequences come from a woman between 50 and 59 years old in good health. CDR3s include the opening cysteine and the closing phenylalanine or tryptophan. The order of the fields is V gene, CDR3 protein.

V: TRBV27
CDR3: CASSFRTSAPPETQYF

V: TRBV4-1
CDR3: CASSHPTSGRAKNIQYF

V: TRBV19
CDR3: CASSVGTGGHQPQHF

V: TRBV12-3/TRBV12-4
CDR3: CASSLRGVIQETQYF

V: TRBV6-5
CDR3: CASSYGESNEQYF

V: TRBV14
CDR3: CASSQEGTVITGELFF

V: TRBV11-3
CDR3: CASSSFGLLMNTEAFF

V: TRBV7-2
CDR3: CASSRDRAAYNEQFF

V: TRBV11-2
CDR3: CASSGGLFTDTQYF

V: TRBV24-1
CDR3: CATSDGDFYEQFF